This is a list of T cell receptor beta chains from one sample in a study of control samples from healthy donors and cancer patients. Clones were read by immunoSEQ multiplex PCR, and TCRdb kept only the in-frame ones, dropping some. The sample carries some 140,000 clones, around nine tenths recorded once. Sequenced: blood. The receptors were gathered from a woman aged 25 to 39 in good health. CDR3s include the opening cysteine and the closing phenylalanine or tryptophan. Each record gives: V gene, J gene, D gene, clone size, CDR3 protein, CDR3 DNA. The D gene is left open where the match is weak. Size is omitted from some rows. Given values are once, few, many or a class for expanded clones.

V gene: TRBV5-6; J gene: TRBJ2-5; D gene: -; clone size: -; CDR3 protein: CASSSEKETQYF; CDR3 DNA: TGTGCCAGCAGCTCCGAGAAGGAGACCCAGTACTTC
V gene: TRBV7-9; J gene: TRBJ2-3; D gene: -; clone size: -; CDR3 protein: CASSLGARRKTDTQYF; CDR3 DNA: TGTGCCAGCAGCTTAGGGGCTAGGAGAAAAACAGATACGCAGTATTTT
V gene: TRBV5-6; J gene: TRBJ1-1; D gene: -; clone size: -; CDR3 protein: CASSLDMGNTEAFF; CDR3 DNA: TGTGCCAGCAGCTTGGATATGGGGAACACTGAAGCTTTCTTT
V gene: TRBV11-2; J gene: TRBJ2-7; D gene: TRBD1; clone size: -; CDR3 protein: CASSLVGTGDYEQYF; CDR3 DNA: TGTGCCAGCAGCTTAGTTGGGACAGGGGACTACGAGCAGTACTTC
V gene: TRBV6-5; J gene: TRBJ1-5; D gene: -; clone size: once; CDR3 protein: CASSFSSNQPQHF; CDR3 DNA: TGTGCCAGCAGTTTTAGTAGCAATCAGCCCCAGCATTTT
V gene: TRBV5-4; J gene: TRBJ2-1; D gene: TRBD2; clone size: -; CDR3 protein: CASSLGPSGHNEQFF; CDR3 DNA: TGTGCCAGCAGCTTGGGGCCTAGCGGACACAATGAGCAGTTCTTC
V gene: TRBV10-1; J gene: TRBJ2-5; D gene: -; clone size: -; CDR3 protein: CASSGQVQETQYF; CDR3 DNA: TGCGCCAGCAGTGGACAGGTCCAAGAGACCCAGTACTTC
V gene: TRBV19; J gene: TRBJ2-4; D gene: -; clone size: -; CDR3 protein: CASSIGPLAQPRAKNIQYF; CDR3 DNA: TGTGCCAGTAGTATAGGTCCGCTAGCCCAACCCCGGGCCAAAAACATTCAGTACTTC
V gene: TRBV5-1; J gene: TRBJ2-7; D gene: -; clone size: -; CDR3 protein: CASSPRDAKASSYEQYF; CDR3 DNA: TGCGCCAGCAGCCCCCGGGACGCGAAGGCCAGCTCCTACGAGCAGTACTTC
V gene: TRBV9; J gene: TRBJ1-5; D gene: TRBD1; clone size: -; CDR3 protein: CASSIGTGLSNQPQHF; CDR3 DNA: TGTGCCAGCAGCATTGGGACAGGGCTAAGCAATCAGCCCCAGCATTTT
V gene: TRBV11-2; J gene: TRBJ2-5; D gene: TRBD2; clone size: -; CDR3 protein: CASSSTGLAGGGRETQYF; CDR3 DNA: TGTGCCAGCAGCTCTACGGGACTAGCGGGAGGAGGGCGGGAGACCCAGTACTTC
V gene: TRBV30; J gene: TRBJ1-1; D gene: -; clone size: -; CDR3 protein: CAWRKSTEAFF; CDR3 DNA: TGTGCCTGGAGGAAAAGCACTGAAGCTTTCTTT
V gene: TRBV5-1; J gene: TRBJ2-5; D gene: -; clone size: -; CDR3 protein: CASSLGGFRETQYF; CDR3 DNA: TGCGCCAGCAGCTTGGGTGGCTTCAGGGAGACCCAGTACTTC
V gene: TRBV2; J gene: TRBJ1-4; D gene: TRBD1; clone size: few; CDR3 protein: CACRDRGFPNEKLFF; CDR3 DNA: TGTGCCTGCCGGGACAGGGGGTTTCCTAATGAAAAACTGTTTTTT
V gene: TRBV6-1; J gene: TRBJ1-1; D gene: -; clone size: once; CDR3 protein: CASREGRGTEAFF; CDR3 DNA: TGTGCCAGCAGGGAAGGGAGGGGCACTGAAGCTTTCTTT
V gene: TRBV5-4; J gene: TRBJ2-1; D gene: TRBD2; clone size: -; CDR3 protein: CASSPGTSGKPRYEQFF; CDR3 DNA: TGTGCCAGCAGCCCAGGGACTAGCGGGAAGCCTAGATATGAGCAGTTCTTC
V gene: TRBV2; J gene: TRBJ1-5; D gene: TRBD1; clone size: -; CDR3 protein: CASSGDRDRSQPQHF; CDR3 DNA: TGTGCCAGCAGTGGGGACAGGGACCGTAGTCAGCCCCAGCATTTT
V gene: TRBV5-1; J gene: TRBJ1-3; D gene: -; clone size: -; CDR3 protein: CASSLDGNSGNTIYF; CDR3 DNA: TGCGCCAGCAGCTTGGACGGCAACTCTGGAAACACCATATATTTT